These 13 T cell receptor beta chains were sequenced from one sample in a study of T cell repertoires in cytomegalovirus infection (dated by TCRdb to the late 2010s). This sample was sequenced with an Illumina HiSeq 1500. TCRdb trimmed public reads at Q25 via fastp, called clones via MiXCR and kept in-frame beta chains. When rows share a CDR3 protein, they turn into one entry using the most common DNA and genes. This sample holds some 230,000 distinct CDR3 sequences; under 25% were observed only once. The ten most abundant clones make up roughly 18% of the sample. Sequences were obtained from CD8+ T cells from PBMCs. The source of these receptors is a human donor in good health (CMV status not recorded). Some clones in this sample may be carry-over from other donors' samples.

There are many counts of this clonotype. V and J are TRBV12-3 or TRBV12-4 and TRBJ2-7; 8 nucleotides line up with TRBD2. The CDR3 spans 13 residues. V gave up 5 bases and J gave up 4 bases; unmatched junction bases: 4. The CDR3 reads CASSPGGMYEQYF. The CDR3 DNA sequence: TGTGCCAGCAGTCCGGGGGGGATGTACGAGCAGTACTTC.

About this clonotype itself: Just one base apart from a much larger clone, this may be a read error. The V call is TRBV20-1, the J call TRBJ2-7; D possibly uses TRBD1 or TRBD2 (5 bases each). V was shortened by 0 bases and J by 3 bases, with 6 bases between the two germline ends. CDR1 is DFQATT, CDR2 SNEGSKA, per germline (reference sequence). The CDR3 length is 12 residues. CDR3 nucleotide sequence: TGCAGTGCTAGAGAGGGGGACTACGAGCAGTACTTC. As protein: CSAREGDYEQYF.

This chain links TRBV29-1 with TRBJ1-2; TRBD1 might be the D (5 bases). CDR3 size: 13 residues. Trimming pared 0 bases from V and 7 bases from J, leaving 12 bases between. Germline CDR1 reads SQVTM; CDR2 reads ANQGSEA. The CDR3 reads CSVEEEYGAGYTF. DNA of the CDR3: TGCAGCGTTGAAGAGGAGTATGGGGCTGGCTACACCTTC.

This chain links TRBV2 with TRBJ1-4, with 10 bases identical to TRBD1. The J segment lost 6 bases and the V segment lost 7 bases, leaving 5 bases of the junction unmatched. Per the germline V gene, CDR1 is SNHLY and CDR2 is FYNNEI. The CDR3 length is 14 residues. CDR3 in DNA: TGTGCCAGCACCCCGGGACAGGGGCATGAAAAACTGTTTTTT. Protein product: CASTPGQGHEKLFF.

CDR3 nucleotides: TGTGCCACCAGCAGAGATTACGACAGGCAGCCCGGCGCGACTAATGAAAAACTGTTTTTT. This gives the protein CATSRDYDRQPGATNEKLFF. This sequence joins TRBV15 and TRBJ1-4; D is perhaps TRBD1 (6 bases). Trimming removed 0 bases at V and 2 bases at J, with 22 bases between. Germline loops: CDR1 LNHNV, CDR2 YYDKDF (reference sequence). The CDR3 is 20 residues long.

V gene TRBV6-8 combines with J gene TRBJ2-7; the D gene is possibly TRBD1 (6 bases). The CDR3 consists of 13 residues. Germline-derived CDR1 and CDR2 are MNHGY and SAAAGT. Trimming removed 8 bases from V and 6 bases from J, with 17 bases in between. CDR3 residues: CASLSLLGAEQYF. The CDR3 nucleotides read TGTGCCAGCCTTTCTCTCTTGGGGGCCGAGCAGTACTTC.

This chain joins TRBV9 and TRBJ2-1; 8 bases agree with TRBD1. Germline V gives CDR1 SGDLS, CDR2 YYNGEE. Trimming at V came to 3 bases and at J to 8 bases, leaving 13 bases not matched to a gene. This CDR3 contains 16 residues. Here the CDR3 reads CASSAEGGQGLDEQFF. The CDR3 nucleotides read TGTGCCAGCAGCGCCGAAGGAGGACAGGGTCTAGATGAGCAGTTCTTC.

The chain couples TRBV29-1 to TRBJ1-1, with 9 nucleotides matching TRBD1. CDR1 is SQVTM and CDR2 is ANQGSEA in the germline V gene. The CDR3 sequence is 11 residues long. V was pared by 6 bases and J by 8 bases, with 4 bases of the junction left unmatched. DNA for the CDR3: TGCAGCGTACCGACAGGGGGGGAAGCTTTCTTT. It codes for CSVPTGGEAFF.

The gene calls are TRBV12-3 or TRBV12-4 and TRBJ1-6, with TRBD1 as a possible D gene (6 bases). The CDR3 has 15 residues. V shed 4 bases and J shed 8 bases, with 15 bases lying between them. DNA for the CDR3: TGTGCCAGCAGTTCCCACAGGGAATCGTATTCACCCCTCCACTTT. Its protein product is CASSSHRESYSPLHF.

The CDR3 coding sequence is TGTGCCAGCAGCCCAGTCGGGCCCTCCTACGAGCAGTACTTC. Translated: CASSPVGPSYEQYF. The rearrangement joins TRBV7-9 to TRBJ2-7; D call uncertain. This CDR3 contains 14 residues. V lost 5 bases to trimming and J lost 0 bases, with 11 bases between them. Germline CDR1 reads SEHNR; CDR2 reads FQNEAQ (reference sequence). The full variable domain, in which reference TRBV7-9 and TRBJ2-7 provide the parts outside the CDR3, is DTGVSQNPRHKITKRGQNVTFRCDPISEHNRLYWYRQTLGQGPEFLTYFQNEAQLEKSRLLSDRFSAERPKGSFSTLEIQRTEQGDSAMYLCASSPVGPSYEQYFGPGTRLTVT.

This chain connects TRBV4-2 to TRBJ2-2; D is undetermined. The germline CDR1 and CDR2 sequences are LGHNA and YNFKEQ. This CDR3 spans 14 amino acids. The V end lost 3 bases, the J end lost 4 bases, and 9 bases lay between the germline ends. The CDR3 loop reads CASSHGSFTGELFF. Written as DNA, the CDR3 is TGTGCCAGCAGCCACGGCAGCTTCACCGGGGAGCTGTTTTTT.

CDR3 loop: CSARDPGVGVDEQYF. The CDR3 nucleotides read TGCAGTGCTAGAGATCCTGGGGTAGGCGTCGACGAGCAGTACTTC. The chain recombines TRBV20-1 with TRBJ2-7; D ambiguous. The CDR3 covers 15 residues. Per the germline V gene, CDR1 is DFQATT and CDR2 is SNEGSKA (reference sequence). V was pared by 0 bases and J by 5 bases, with 17 bases between.

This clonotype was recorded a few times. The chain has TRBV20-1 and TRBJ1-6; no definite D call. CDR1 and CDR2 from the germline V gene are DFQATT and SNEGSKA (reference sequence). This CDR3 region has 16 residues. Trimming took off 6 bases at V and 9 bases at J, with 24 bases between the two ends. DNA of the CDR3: TGCAGTGCCTTCTTCGGGCTAGGAGGACTGGGTTCACCCCTCCACTTT. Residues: CSAFFGLGGLGSPLHF.